The entry that follows covers one TCR beta chain sequence. No antigen is known for it. Sequenced by immunoSEQ multiplex PCR; TCRdb stores in-frame clones only, minus some. This table has about 19,000 clones, around 92% appearing once. This record belongs to a study of STAT3 mutations in large granular lymphocyte leukemia. Study-wide background: Roughly half of the longitudinally sequenced T-LGLL patients carried detectable canonical activating STAT3 mutations. More than half of T-LGLL patients received immunosuppressive therapy.

The CDR3 extends over 12 amino acids. Trimming removed 3 bases from V and 8 bases from J, with 8 bases in between. Germline V lookup: CDR1 KGHSH, CDR2 LQKENI. Study-level results: After therapy, about 35% of the 18 patients switched clonotypes, all new clones STAT3 wild type. At least one immunodominant TCR beta clonotype appeared in every T-cell large granular lymphocyte leukemia patient. Sampling intervals varied between patients and samples.

This receptor was identified in a man in his sixties with T-cell large granular lymphocyte leukemia. Some clones in this sample may be carry-over from other donors' samples. The specimen was peripheral blood mononuclear cells. The chain uses TRBV18 and TRBJ2-1; D may match TRBD1 or TRBD2 (5 bases each). CDR3 sequence (DNA): TGTGCCAGCTCACCCCAGGGACATGAGCAGTTCTTC. Encoded protein: CASSPQGHEQFF.